Listed below are T cell receptor beta chains from one sample, sequenced in a study of cytomegalovirus exposure and HLA in healthy donors. Sequencing was performed with immunoSEQ multiplex PCR; in TCRdb, only in-frame clones are kept and a portion is missing. The sample includes fewer than 140,000 clones, around 75% of them seen just once. The specimen sequenced was PBMCs. The receptors were sampled from a man aged 40-49 years in good health and CMV-seronegative. Both conserved end residues are part of each CDR3. The D gene is left open where the match is weak. Size values are once, few and many counts, or a class for expanded clones, and some rows have none.

j_call: TRBJ2-5; d_call: TRBD1; v_call: TRBV6-1; clone_size: NA; cdr3_nt: TGTGCCAGCAGTGGATCAGGGGGACGGGAGACCCAGTACTTC; cdr3_aa: CASSGSGGRETQYF
j_call: TRBJ1-1; d_call: TRBD1; v_call: TRBV5-4; clone_size: NA; cdr3_nt: TGTGCCAGCAGCTTGGCAGGGGGCTTAGAAGCTTTCTTT; cdr3_aa: CASSLAGGLEAFF
j_call: TRBJ2-4; d_call: TRBD1; v_call: TRBV6-1; clone_size: NA; cdr3_nt: TGTGCCAGCAGTTATCGGACAGGGAGTTTATACTTC; cdr3_aa: CASSYRTGSLYF
j_call: TRBJ1-2; d_call: NA; v_call: TRBV5-6; clone_size: NA; cdr3_nt: TGTGCCAGCAGCTTAGGGGGAGGCTACACCTTC; cdr3_aa: CASSLGGGYTF
j_call: TRBJ1-4; d_call: TRBD1; v_call: TRBV5-1; clone_size: NA; cdr3_nt: TGCGCCAGCAGCCTCGACAGGGTCGGGGAAAAACTGTTTTTT; cdr3_aa: CASSLDRVGEKLFF
j_call: TRBJ2-5; d_call: NA; v_call: TRBV5-6; clone_size: NA; cdr3_nt: TGTGCCAGCAGCATTCCGGGACTGCAAGAGACCCAGTACTTC; cdr3_aa: CASSIPGLQETQYF
j_call: TRBJ2-1; d_call: TRBD1; v_call: TRBV29-1; clone_size: once; cdr3_nt: TGCAGCGGCCGCAGGGGGAGAAGTGAGTTCTTC; cdr3_aa: CSGRRGRSEFF
j_call: TRBJ1-3; d_call: NA; v_call: TRBV7-7; clone_size: NA; cdr3_nt: TGTGCCAGCAGCCAGGGTTTGTCTGGAAACACCATATATTTT; cdr3_aa: CASSQGLSGNTIYF
j_call: TRBJ1-6; d_call: NA; v_call: TRBV6-4; clone_size: NA; cdr3_nt: TGTGCCAGCAGCTTGACGTTCGAGGCACCCCTCCACTTT; cdr3_aa: CASSLTFEAPLHF
j_call: TRBJ1-5; d_call: NA; v_call: TRBV6-4; clone_size: NA; cdr3_nt: TGTGCCAGCAAAGACGGGACAAGAAATAATCAGCCCCAGCATTTT; cdr3_aa: CASKDGTRNNQPQHF
j_call: TRBJ1-2; d_call: TRBD1; v_call: TRBV6-1; clone_size: NA; cdr3_nt: TGTGCCAGCAGCCCAGCCCAGACAGGGAGAGGCTACACCTTC; cdr3_aa: CASSPAQTGRGYTF
j_call: TRBJ2-2; d_call: TRBD1; v_call: TRBV2; clone_size: NA; cdr3_nt: TGTGCCAGCAGAGTACAGGGGACCGGGGAGCTGTTTTTT; cdr3_aa: CASRVQGTGELFF
j_call: TRBJ2-5; d_call: NA; v_call: TRBV7-6; clone_size: NA; cdr3_nt: TGTGCTAGCCTCCCCACAGGGACCCTCCAAGAGACCCAGTACTTC; cdr3_aa: CASLPTGTLQETQYF
j_call: TRBJ2-7; d_call: NA; v_call: TRBV15; clone_size: NA; cdr3_nt: TGTGCCACCAGCAGACAGCTAGAGCTAGGTGAAGAGCAGTACTTC; cdr3_aa: CATSRQLELGEEQYF
j_call: TRBJ2-7; d_call: TRBD1; v_call: TRBV6-1; clone_size: NA; cdr3_nt: TGTGCCAGCAGTAGGACAGGTTCCTACGAGCAGTACTTC; cdr3_aa: CASSRTGSYEQYF
j_call: TRBJ2-7; d_call: NA; v_call: TRBV7-9; clone_size: NA; cdr3_nt: TGTGCCAGCAGCGACCCGGGCGAGCAGTACTTC; cdr3_aa: CASSDPGEQYF
j_call: TRBJ2-7; d_call: TRBD1; v_call: TRBV6-6; clone_size: few; cdr3_nt: TGTGCCACCCAAGGACAGGGGGCGTACGAGCAGTACTTC; cdr3_aa: CATQGQGAYEQYF
j_call: TRBJ2-3; d_call: NA; v_call: TRBV6-5; clone_size: once; cdr3_nt: TGTGCCACCTGGGGGGTGGGGGAAAATCTAGATACGCAGTATTTT; cdr3_aa: CATWGVGENLDTQYF
j_call: TRBJ1-6; d_call: NA; v_call: TRBV4-2; clone_size: NA; cdr3_nt: TGTGCCAGCAGCCAAGAGGAGCGACAGGATTCACCCCTCCACTTT; cdr3_aa: CASSQEERQDSPLHF
j_call: TRBJ2-5; d_call: NA; v_call: TRBV10-3; clone_size: NA; cdr3_nt: TGTGCCATCGCGGAGGGCCCCGCAGGGGAGACCCAGTACTTC; cdr3_aa: CAIAEGPAGETQYF
j_call: TRBJ2-4; d_call: NA; v_call: TRBV5-1; clone_size: NA; cdr3_nt: TGCGCCAGCAGCTTGGAAGGGGACATTCAGTACTTC; cdr3_aa: CASSLEGDIQYF
j_call: TRBJ1-1; d_call: NA; v_call: TRBV18; clone_size: few; cdr3_nt: TGTGCCAGCTCACCACAGGGAGAGAACACTGAAGCTTTCTTT; cdr3_aa: CASSPQGENTEAFF